This TCR beta chain was observed in a study of shared clonotypes between healthy human individuals. Study background: Aged between 18 and 49, the donors were two women and three men. Per donor, three plates held CD4 naive cells, three held CD4 memory, two held CD8 naive and one held CD8 memory. Study-level findings and limits: Generally, estimated richness proved larger in naive subsets than it did in memory subsets.

As regards this clone: The antigen remains undetermined.

The V and J ends lost 2 bases and 7 bases respectively, with 12 bases between them. Germline CDR1 SGDLS, CDR2 YYNGEE. The CDR3 length is 14 residues. The assay ran at deep level. Method: immunoSEQ multiplex PCR; TCRdb's copy keeps in-frame clones and lacks some. The data contain 1.6 million or so clones, approximately 98.5% of them singletons. The gene calls are TRBV9 and TRBJ1-4; the D is unclear. This clonotype was obtained from a man aged 30-40 years in good health. Sequenced input: naive CD4+ T cells sorted from blood. As to subset: CD45RA+ positively selected. CDR3 in amino acids: CASSVLAAPEKLFF. The CDR3 region has the DNA TGTGCCAGCAGCGTTCTCGCTGCCCCTGAAAAACTGTTTTTT.